The 25 T cell receptor beta chains below were found in one sample sequenced in a study of shared clonotypes between healthy human individuals (dated by TCRdb to the early 2020s). Library creation used the immunoSEQ multiplex PCR assay. The table was pulled from immuneACCESS by TCRdb, which kept in-frame rearrangements only. Such tables lose some clones; where checked, under half of the loss comes from unresolved V genes, and the rest has no known cause. This sample lists 520,000 or so clones; more than 65% were detected once. 10% to 15% of the sample is held by the ten biggest clonotypes. Sequenced: PBMCs. These receptors were obtained from a woman aged 40 to 50 in good health. Some clones in this sample may be carry-over from other donors' samples.

J is TRBJ2-5 and V is TRBV28; D call uncertain. The J call could be wrong; TRBJ2-7 is a better fit for the DNA end. CDR1 is MDHEN and CDR2 is SYDVKM in the germline V gene. This CDR3 has 13 amino acids. CDR3 loop: CASRTSGSGEQYF. The CDR3 nucleotides are TGTGCCAGCAGAACCTCTGGAAGTGGCGAGCAGTACTTC.

Worth noting for this clone: Its ends do not fully match the called genes, so a read error is possible. The chain uses TRBV10-2 and TRBJ1-2; TRBD1 agrees at 8 bases. The CDR3 is 12 residues long. Per germline, CDR1 WSHSY and CDR2 SAAADI. The chain's CDR3 is CASSDRATDRDF. The CDR3 DNA reads TGCGCCAGCAGTGATCGGGCCACGGACAGGGACTTC.

The rearrangement links TRBV7-2 to TRBJ2-3; 8 nucleotides agree with TRBD2. The CDR3 sequence is 17 residues long. Germline V gene data show CDR1 as SGHTA and CDR2 as FQGNSA. The junction had 14 bases not matched to a gene; V was cut back by 3 bases and J by 6 bases. The DNA for the CDR3 is TGTGCCAGCAGCTTTAGACCCCTTTCGGGAGGGGGGGATACGCAGTATTTT. This codes for CASSFRPLSGGGDTQYF.

In this sample, this clone turned up once. V gene TRBV4-3 combines with J gene TRBJ2-1, with D unresolved. V was trimmed by 3 bases and J by 0 bases, leaving 6 bases between them. The CDR3 covers 14 residues. The germline CDR1 and CDR2 sequences are LGHNA and YSLEER. The CDR3 DNA reads as TGCGCCAGCAGCCAGCGAAGCTCCTACAATGAGCAGTTCTTC. This gives the protein CASSQRSSYNEQFF.

The CDR3, as DNA: TGTGCCAGCAGCCCTACCCGGACGGAGAACACTGAAGCTTTCTTT. As protein: CASSPTRTENTEAFF. The V gene is TRBV11-2, the J gene TRBJ1-1; D is unresolved. With 5 bases removed from V and 1 base from J, the gap between germline ends came to 14 bases. The CDR3 extends over 15 amino acids. CDR1 SGHAT and CDR2 FQNNGV come from the germline V gene. The full variable domain, with the rest looked up from reference TRBV11-2 and TRBJ1-1, is EAGVAQSPRYKIIEKRQSVAFWCNPISGHATLYWYQQILGQGPKLLIQFQNNGVVDDSQLPKDRFSAERLKGVDSTLKIQPAKLEDSAVYLCASSPTRTENTEAFFGQGTRLTVV.

CDR3: CTYSGSTDTQYF. The CDR3 DNA reads as TGCACCTATAGCGGGAGTACAGATACGCAGTATTTT. V and J are TRBV29-1 and TRBJ2-3; 9 bases align to TRBD2. Germline V gene sequence: CDR1 SQVTM, CDR2 ANQGSEA. The CDR3 consists of 12 residues.

V is TRBV6-5 and J is TRBJ1-2, with TRBD1 as a possible D gene (5 bases). The CDR3 is 13 amino acids. Germline lookup yields CDR1 MNHEY and CDR2 SVGAGI. V lost 5 bases and J lost 8, with 15 bases in between. For the CDR3, the DNA is TGTGCCAGCAGTCCCGAGGGGTTTGGCGGCTACACCTTC. Its translation is CASSPEGFGGYTF.

This clone was seen only a few times. Other DNA sequences in this sample translate to the same CDR3. V and J are TRBV28 and TRBJ2-7, with D possibly matching TRBD1 (6 bases). In germline, CDR1 is MDHEN, CDR2 SYDVKM. CDR3 length: 14 amino acids. The V gene lost 2 bases and the J gene lost 2 bases, with 10 bases spanning the gap. CDR3 in DNA: TGTGCCAGCAGTTTAGCAGGGGAAACCTACGAGCAGTACTTC. Translation gives CASSLAGETYEQYF.

This chain uses TRBV21-1 with TRBJ2-7; TRBD1 is the table's D call and was not checked against the DNA. TRBV21-1 is annotated as a pseudogene. The CDR3 has 14 residues. CDR3 bases: TGTGCCAGCAGCCCGCAGGAAATCCCCTACGAGCAGTACTTC. Translating it yields CASSPQEIPYEQYF.

The J gene is TRBJ2-7, the V gene TRBV18; perhaps D is TRBD1 or TRBD2 (5 bases each). Germline loops: CDR1 KGHSH, CDR2 LQKENI. Trimming left V 3 bases short and J 0 bases short, with 9 bases between. This CDR3 has 14 residues. This CDR3 is CASSPAGGSYEQYF. The DNA of the CDR3 is TGTGCCAGCTCACCGGCTGGGGGCTCCTACGAGCAGTACTTC.

This clone was seen many times. The gene calls are TRBV4-2 and TRBJ2-7, with 8 bases fitting TRBD1. The CDR3 sequence is 19 residues long. The J segment lost 1 base and the V segment lost 5 bases, leaving 19 bases of the junction unmatched. CDR1 and CDR2 (germline): LGHNA, YNFKEQ. The CDR3 coding sequence is TGTGCCAGCAGCTTAGCGGTGAGAACAGGGGGACTGGGGTCCTACGAGCAGTACTTC. It translates to CASSLAVRTGGLGSYEQYF.

The V gene is TRBV7-2, the J gene TRBJ2-5, with 8 bases aligning to TRBD2. V shed 6 bases and J 5 bases; nucleotides not matched to a gene: 11. CDR1 SGHTA and CDR2 FQGNSA come from the germline V gene. The CDR3 is 15 residues long. The CDR3 DNA sequence: TGTGCCAGCAGTTCAACCAGCGGGAGTGTGGAGACCCAGTACTTC. This encodes CASSSTSGSVETQYF.

J is TRBJ2-1 and V is TRBV7-9, with 7 bases fitting TRBD2. The germline V gene has CDR1 SEHNR and CDR2 FQNEAQ (reference sequence). The CDR3 spans 14 residues. V gave up 2 bases and J gave up 11 bases; unmatched junction bases: 9. The CDR3, as DNA: TGTGCCAGCAGCTTATCCCGGGACTACCTAAAGCAGTTCTTC. It specifies CASSLSRDYLKQFF.

This sequence joins TRBV28 and TRBJ2-1, with a weak D call TRBD2 (6 bases). Trimming took off 5 bases at V and 1 base at J, with 15 bases between the two ends. CDR1 is MDHEN and CDR2 is SYDVKM in the germline V gene. This CDR3 has 16 residues. The DNA for the CDR3 is TGTGCCAGCAGTCCCCGCTTAGCGGCTTCCTACAATGAGCAGTTCTTC. Translating gives CASSPRLAASYNEQFF.

The chain links TRBV2 to TRBJ2-7, with TRBD1 identical over 8 bases. Germline assignment: CDR1 SNHLY and CDR2 FYNNEI. The CDR3 is 15 amino acids. V lost 7 bases, J lost 0 bases, and 8 bases stayed unmatched. CDR3 DNA: TGTGCCAGCACCGGGCGGGGACAGGCCTCCTACGAGCAGTACTTC. Translating gives CASTGRGQASYEQYF. The complete variable domain, with remaining parts taken from reference TRBV2 and TRBJ2-7, reads EPEVTQTPSHQVTQMGQEVILRCVPISNHLYFYWYRQILGQKVEFLVSFYNNEISEKSEIFDDQFSVERPDGSNFTLKIRSTKLEDSAMYFCASTGRGQASYEQYFGPGTRLTVT.

This clone showed up many times. An end of the junction differs from the germline gene, which may be a read error. CDR3 in amino acids: CASSPLAGGGYEQYF. The DNA for the CDR3 is TGTGCCAGCTCGCCACTAGCGGGAGGTGGATACGAGCAGTACTTC. The chain links TRBV18 to TRBJ2-7; TRBD2 aligns across 12 bases. The CDR3 spans 15 residues. Germline CDR1 reads KGHSH; CDR2 reads LQKENI.

The genes are TRBV6-5 and TRBJ1-1; D perhaps matches TRBD1 (6 bases). Germline CDR1 is MNHEY and CDR2 is SVGAGI. V was pared by 7 bases and J by 8 bases, with 20 bases between. The CDR3 has 14 amino acids. CDR3 sequence reads: CASTYSGEVLEAFF. Written as DNA, the CDR3 is TGTGCCAGCACCTACTCAGGGGAGGTCCTCGAAGCTTTCTTT.

In its sample, this clone was seen a few times. The gene calls are TRBV4-1 and TRBJ1-5; D is unresolved. The CDR3 runs 14 residues. V lost 0 bases, J lost 7 bases, and 10 bases lay in between. Per germline, CDR1 MGHRA and CDR2 YSYEKL. The chain's CDR3 is CASSQDGLQQPQHF. The CDR3 region has the DNA TGCGCCAGCAGCCAAGATGGGCTCCAGCAGCCCCAGCATTTT.

As concerns this clone: A far more abundant clone sits one base away, making this likely a read error. The chain uses TRBV9 and TRBJ1-4, with 10 positions matching TRBD1. The CDR3 is 16 residues long. Germline CDR1 is SGDLS and CDR2 is YYNGEE. With 4 bases clipped from V and 8 bases from J, the junction kept 11 bases outside the gene matches. The CDR3 reads CASSQDLGTGAEKLFF. In DNA form, the CDR3 reads TGTGCCAGCAGCCAAGATCTTGGGACAGGGGCCGAAAAACTGTTTTTT.

This chain links TRBV7-3 with TRBJ2-7, with TRBD1 identical over 9 bases. Looked up from germline, CDR1 is SGHTA and CDR2 is FQGTGA. V was pared by 5 bases and J by 5 bases, with 7 bases of the junction left unmatched. The CDR3 is made up of 14 amino acids. The CDR3 region has the DNA TGTGCCAGCAGCCGGGACAGGGCGCAGGACGAGCAGTACTTC. This codes for CASSRDRAQDEQYF.

The genes are TRBV6-1 and TRBJ1-2, with D unclear. The CDR3 consists of 15 residues. V lost 2 bases and J 0 bases, leaving 10 bases between the germline ends. The germline V gene encodes CDR1 MNHNS and CDR2 SASEGT. CDR3 region: CASSEKVGPNYGYTF. The CDR3 DNA follows: TGTGCCAGCAGTGAAAAAGTCGGGCCTAACTATGGCTACACCTTC.

The rearrangement uses TRBV7-2 and TRBJ2-2, with D perhaps TRBD2 (5 bases). The CDR3 loop spans 16 amino acids. V dropped 4 bases and J dropped 4 bases, with 16 bases sitting between them. CDR1 SGHTA and CDR2 FQGNSA come from the germline V gene. CDR3 protein: CASSYTRRLSTGELFF. The CDR3 DNA reads TGTGCCAGCAGCTACACAAGACGACTATCCACCGGGGAGCTGTTTTTT.

Notes on this clone: A read error may produce the germline difference seen at one junction end. This chain links TRBV5-4 with TRBJ1-2; perhaps TRBD1 as D (5 bases). Germline V gives CDR1 SGHNT, CDR2 YYREEE (reference sequence). This CDR3 spans 14 amino acids. This chain's CDR3 is CANSLEGLDYGYTF. In DNA, the CDR3 is TGTGCCAACAGCTTAGAGGGGCTCGACTATGGCTACACCTTC. Supplemented by reference TRBV5-4 and TRBJ1-2, the full variable domain reads ETGVTQSPTHLIKTRGQQVTLRCSSQSGHNTVSWYQQALGQGPQFIFQYYREEENGRGNFPPRFSGLQFPNYSSELNVNALELDDSALYLCANSLEGLDYGYTFGSGTRLTVV.

The rearrangement joins TRBV15 to TRBJ2-7; D uncertain. Germline loops: CDR1 LNHNV, CDR2 YYDKDF (reference sequence). The CDR3 sequence is 13 residues long. V gave up 0 bases and J gave up 4 bases, with 7 bases separating them. The DNA for the CDR3 is TGTGCCACCAGCAGAGATTGGATTTACGAGCAGTACTTC. Protein: CATSRDWIYEQYF.

V usage is TRBV30 and J usage is TRBJ2-1; possibly TRBD2 for D (5 bases). V was shortened by 2 bases and J by 9 bases, with 14 bases between the two germline ends. Germline-derived CDR1 and CDR2 are GTSNPN and SVGIG (reference sequence). This CDR3 is 13 amino acids long. CDR3 region: CAWSMLAPAEQFF. The CDR3, as DNA: TGTGCCTGGAGTATGCTAGCCCCGGCTGAGCAGTTCTTC.